This T cell receptor beta chain is from a study of T cells after yellow fever vaccination. CDR1 MDHEN and CDR2 SYDVKM come from the germline V gene. This CDR3 has 15 amino acids. Trimming left V 5 bases short and J 2 bases short, with 16 bases between. Comment on this clonotype: Its target is unknown.

A single record per CDR3 protein comes from TCRdb applying MiXCR to the 5' RACE reads. The sample has 500,000 to 650,000 distinct CDR3 sequences; around 17% are singletons. Overall study results and limits: Among primary-vaccination clones, most reappeared after the booster, at almost 98% for CD4 and roughly 90% for CD8. Among all clonotypes, a small share was observed in both CD4 and CD8 compartments.

Source: PBMCs, taken less than 6 days after the first yellow fever vaccination. The chain uses TRBV28 and TRBJ2-7; the D gene is possibly TRBD2 (5 bases). The sequence derives from a man aged 18 to 29 who received the YFV17D yellow fever vaccine. The CDR3: CASSPPGLLPYEQYF. CDR3 nucleotides: TGTGCCAGCAGTCCACCCGGACTTCTGCCCTACGAGCAGTACTTC.